This T cell receptor beta chain derives from a study of blood T cell repertoires in COVID-19. Study-wide context: Acute and convalescent COVID-19 samples came from the United States, Italy and Spain.

Original processing notes: By means of reference gene primer amplification, nucleated cell counts were estimated. TCRdb keeps only in-frame clones here, not all; method: immunoSEQ multiplex PCR. That table is the source of V, J and clone size, and D and trimming were worked out from the DNA. The sample shows approximately 260,000 clones, roughly 88% of them seen only once. Germline assignment: CDR1 SGHTA and CDR2 FQGTGA. V lost 4 bases and J lost 4; bases outside the gene matches: 4. CDR3 length equals 15 residues. The source is a woman aged 40 to 49 who had recovered from COVID-19. This rearrangement joins TRBV7-3 to TRBJ2-7, with 13 bases fitting TRBD2. Input material: peripheral blood. CDR3 protein: CASSWTSGSAYEQYF. Here the CDR3 DNA reads TGTGCCAGCAGCTGGACTAGCGGGAGTGCGTACGAGCAGTACTTC.